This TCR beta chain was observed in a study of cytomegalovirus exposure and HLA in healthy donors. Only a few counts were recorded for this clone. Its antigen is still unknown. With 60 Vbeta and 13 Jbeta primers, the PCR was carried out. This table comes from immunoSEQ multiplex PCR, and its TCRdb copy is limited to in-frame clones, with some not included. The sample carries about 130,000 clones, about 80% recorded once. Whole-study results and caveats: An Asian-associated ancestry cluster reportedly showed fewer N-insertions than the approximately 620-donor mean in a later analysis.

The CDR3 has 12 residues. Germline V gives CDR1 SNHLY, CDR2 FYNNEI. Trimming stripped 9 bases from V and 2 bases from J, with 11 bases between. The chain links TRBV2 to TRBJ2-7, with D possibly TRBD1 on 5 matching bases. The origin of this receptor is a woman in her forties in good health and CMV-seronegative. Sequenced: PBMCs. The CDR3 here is CASSQDTYEQYF. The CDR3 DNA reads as TGTGCCAGTTCACAGGACACCTACGAGCAGTACTTC. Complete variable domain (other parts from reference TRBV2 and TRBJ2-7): EPEVTQTPSHQVTQMGQEVILRCVPISNHLYFYWYRQILGQKVEFLVSFYNNEISEKSEIFDDQFSVERPDGSNFTLKIRSTKLEDSAMYFCASSQDTYEQYFGPGTRLTVT.